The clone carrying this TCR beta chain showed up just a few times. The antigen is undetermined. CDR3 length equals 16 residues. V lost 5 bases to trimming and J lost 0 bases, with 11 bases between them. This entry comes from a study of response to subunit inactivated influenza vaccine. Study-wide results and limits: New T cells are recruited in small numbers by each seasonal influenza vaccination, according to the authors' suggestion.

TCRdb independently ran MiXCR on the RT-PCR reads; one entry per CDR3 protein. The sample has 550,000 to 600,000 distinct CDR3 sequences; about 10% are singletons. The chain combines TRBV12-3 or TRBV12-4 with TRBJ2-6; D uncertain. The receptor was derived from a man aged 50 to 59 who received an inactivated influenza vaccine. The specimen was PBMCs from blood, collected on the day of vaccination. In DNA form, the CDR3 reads TGTGCCAGCAGTGACTCCAGGCACTCTGGGGCCAACGTCCTGACTTTC. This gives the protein CASSDSRHSGANVLTF.